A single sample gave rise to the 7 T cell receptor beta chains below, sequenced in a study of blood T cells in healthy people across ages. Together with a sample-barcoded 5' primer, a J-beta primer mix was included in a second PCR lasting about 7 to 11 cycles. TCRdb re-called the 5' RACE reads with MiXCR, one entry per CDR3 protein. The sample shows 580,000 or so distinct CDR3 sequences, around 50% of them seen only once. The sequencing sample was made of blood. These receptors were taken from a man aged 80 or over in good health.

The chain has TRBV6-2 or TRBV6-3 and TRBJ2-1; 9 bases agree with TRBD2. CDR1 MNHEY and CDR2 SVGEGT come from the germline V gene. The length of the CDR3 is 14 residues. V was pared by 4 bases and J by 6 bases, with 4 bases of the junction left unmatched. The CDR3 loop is CASSSAGGLNEQFF. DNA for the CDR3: TGTGCCAGCAGTTCGGCGGGGGGGCTCAATGAGCAGTTCTTC.

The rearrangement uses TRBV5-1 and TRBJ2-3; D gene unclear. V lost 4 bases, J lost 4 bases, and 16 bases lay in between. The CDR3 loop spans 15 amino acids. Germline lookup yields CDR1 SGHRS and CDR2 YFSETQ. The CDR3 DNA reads TGCGCCAGCAGCCGACTCTTTAATGGCCCAGATACGCAGTATTTT. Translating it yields CASSRLFNGPDTQYF.

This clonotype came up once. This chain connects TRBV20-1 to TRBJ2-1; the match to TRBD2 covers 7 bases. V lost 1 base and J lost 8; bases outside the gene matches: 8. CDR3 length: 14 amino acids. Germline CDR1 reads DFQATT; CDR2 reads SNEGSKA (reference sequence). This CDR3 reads CSARVFGTTYEQFF. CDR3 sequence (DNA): TGCAGTGCTAGAGTATTCGGGACTACATATGAGCAGTTCTTC.

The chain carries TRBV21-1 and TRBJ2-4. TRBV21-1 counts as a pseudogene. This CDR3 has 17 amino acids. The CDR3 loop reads CASTTPMILLAKNIQYF. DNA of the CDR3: TGTGCCAGCACCACACCGATGATCCTCCTAGCCAAAAACATTCAGTACTTC.

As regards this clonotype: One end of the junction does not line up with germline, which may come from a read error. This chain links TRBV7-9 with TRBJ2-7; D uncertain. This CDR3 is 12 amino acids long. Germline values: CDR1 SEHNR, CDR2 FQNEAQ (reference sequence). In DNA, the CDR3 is TGTTCCAGCAGCCTGGACGGTTACGAGCAGTACTTC. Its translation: CSSSLDGYEQYF.

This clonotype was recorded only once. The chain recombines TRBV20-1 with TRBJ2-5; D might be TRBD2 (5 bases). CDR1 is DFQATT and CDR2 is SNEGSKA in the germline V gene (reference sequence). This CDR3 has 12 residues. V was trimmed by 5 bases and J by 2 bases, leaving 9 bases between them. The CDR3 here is CSAPQRQETQYF. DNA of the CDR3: TGCAGTGCTCCCCAGCGGCAAGAGACCCAGTACTTC.

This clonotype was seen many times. The CDR3 reads CASSHGLAVSYEQYF. CDR3 coding DNA: TGTGCCAGCAGCCACGGACTAGCGGTATCCTACGAGCAGTACTTC. This rearrangement joins TRBV4-2 to TRBJ2-7; TRBD2 agrees at 10 bases. This CDR3 is built from 15 residues. The J segment lost 1 base and the V segment lost 3 bases, leaving 3 bases of the junction unmatched. From germline, CDR1 is LGHNA and CDR2 YNFKEQ.